This is a list of T cell receptor beta chains from one sample in a study of shared clonotypes between healthy human individuals. This table comes from immunoSEQ multiplex PCR, and its TCRdb copy is limited to in-frame clones, with some not included. The table records roughly 520,000 clones, 90% to 97% of them present only once. The specimen was naive CD4+ T cells sorted from blood. The receptors were sampled from a woman younger than 45 in good health. The CDR3 runs from the conserved cysteine through the conserved F or W. D genes are given only for firm matches. The size field is filled for only some rows; it gives once, few, many or a size class.

cdr3_aa cdr3_nt d_call v_call clone_size j_call
CASSPLGGTEAFF TGCGCCAGCAGCCCCCTCGGGGGAACTGAAGCTTTCTTT . TRBV5-1 . TRBJ1-1
CASTTLAGPYEQYF TGTGCCAGCACCACCCTAGCGGGGCCCTACGAGCAGTACTTC TRBD2 TRBV28 . TRBJ2-7
CASSITGTGNTGELFF TGTGCCAGTAGTATTACCGGGACAGGGAACACCGGGGAGCTGTTTTTT TRBD1 TRBV19 few TRBJ2-2
CASSLASSRLNEQFF TGTGCCAGCAGCTTAGCGTCTAGTAGGCTCAATGAGCAGTTCTTC . TRBV7-6 . TRBJ2-1
CASSYSSPQEKLFF TGTGCCAGCAGTTACTCTTCCCCACAGGAAAAACTGTTTTTT . TRBV6-6 . TRBJ1-4
CSVQGDKGEQYF TGCAGCGTCCAAGGGGACAAAGGGGAGCAGTACTTC . TRBV29-1 . TRBJ2-5
CGTFGEQYF TGTGGGACTTTTGGGGAGCAGTACTTC . TRBV10-3 once TRBJ2-7
CASSNHRGLASYEQYF TGCGCCAGCAGTAATCACAGGGGACTAGCGAGCTACGAGCAGTACTTC TRBD2 TRBV10-1 . TRBJ2-7
CASSPLPGTGYGYTF TGTGCCAGCAGCCCTCTCCCAGGGACAGGCTATGGCTACACCTTC TRBD1 TRBV11-2 . TRBJ1-2
CASRTVKGENGSGANVLTF TGTGCCAGCAGAACCGTAAAAGGGGAAAACGGCTCTGGGGCCAACGTCCTGACTTTC . TRBV11-2 . TRBJ2-6
CASSQRYGRQETQYF TGTGCCAGCAGCCAAAGGTACGGGAGGCAAGAGACCCAGTACTTC TRBD2 TRBV4-2 . TRBJ2-5
CAWSVAVENSPLHF TGTGCCTGGAGTGTAGCAGTTGAGAATTCACCCCTCCACTTT . TRBV30 . TRBJ1-6
CASSFTSGSLGNIQYF TGTGCCAGCAGTTTCACTAGCGGGAGTCTTGGAAACATTCAGTACTTC TRBD2 TRBV28 . TRBJ2-4
CASRRGQTNYGYTF TGTGCCAGCAGGAGGGGTCAGACAAACTATGGCTACACCTTC . TRBV6-1 . TRBJ1-2
CASSEIEGGTGELFF TGTGCCAGCAGTGAGATAGAGGGTGGCACCGGGGAGCTGTTTTTT . TRBV2 . TRBJ2-2
CASSKRRGDSQGNQPQHF TGCGCCAGCAGCAAACGGCGTGGGGACAGCCAAGGCAATCAGCCCCAGCATTTT TRBD1 TRBV4-1 . TRBJ1-5
CASSSVAGGPGEQYF TGTGCCAGTAGTTCGGTAGCGGGAGGGCCGGGGGAGCAGTACTTC TRBD2 TRBV19 . TRBJ2-5
CASSQIAGEVSGELFF TGCGCCAGCAGCCAAATAGCGGGAGAGGTCTCAGGGGAGCTGTTTTTT TRBD2 TRBV5-1 . TRBJ2-2
CASSRGASGIPYNEQFF TGTGCCAGCAGCCGGGGAGCTAGCGGGATCCCCTACAATGAGCAGTTCTTC TRBD2 TRBV5-6 . TRBJ2-1
CASSSPRTSGRTGEQFF TGTGCCAGCAGCTCCCCTCGAACTAGCGGGAGGACCGGTGAGCAGTTCTTC TRBD2 TRBV7-8 once TRBJ2-1
CASSQRKTLGNEQFF TGTGCCAGCAGCCAAAGAAAGACACTAGGCAATGAGCAGTTCTTC . TRBV14 . TRBJ2-1
CASSPAGGPGEQYF TGTGCCAGCAGCCCAGCGGGAGGGCCTGGAGAGCAGTACTTC TRBD2 TRBV27 . TRBJ2-7
CASSYPQGGGNTEAFF TGTGCCAGCAGTTACCCACAGGGCGGTGGGAACACTGAAGCTTTCTTT . TRBV28 . TRBJ1-1
CASSYDYGYTF TGTGCCAGCAGTTATGACTATGGCTACACCTTC . TRBV28 . TRBJ1-2
CASSRNREGAFF TGTGCCAGTAGTAGGAACAGGGAAGGAGCTTTCTTT . TRBV19 . TRBJ1-1
CSVEGTSGNQETQYF TGCAGCGTTGAGGGGACTAGCGGGAATCAAGAGACCCAGTACTTC TRBD2 TRBV29-1 . TRBJ2-5
CAIRDTMNTEAFF TGTGCCATCAGGGACACCATGAACACTGAAGCTTTCTTT . TRBV10-3 . TRBJ1-1
CASSLEGTYEQYF TGTGCCAGCAGCTTAGAAGGGACCTACGAGCAGTACTTC . TRBV11-3 . TRBJ2-7
CGTDRNYGYTF TGTGGGACGGATCGGAACTATGGCTACACCTTC . TRBV6-1 once TRBJ1-2
CASRWETDTQYF TGCGCCAGCAGGTGGGAGACAGATACGCAGTATTTT . TRBV5-1 . TRBJ2-3
CASRFDRGGSETQYF TGTGCCAGCAGATTTGACAGGGGGGGTTCGGAGACCCAGTACTTC TRBD1 TRBV6-5 . TRBJ2-5
CASSTRLVSSYNEQFF TGTGCCAGCAGCACTCGACTAGTCAGCTCCTACAATGAGCAGTTCTTC . TRBV11-2 . TRBJ2-1
CASSEAGLAYEQYF TGTGCCAGCAGTGAAGCGGGCTTGGCCTACGAGCAGTACTTC . TRBV6-1 . TRBJ2-7
CASSPIQGRSFF TGTGCCAGCAGCCCCATACAGGGGAGATCTTTCTTT TRBD1 TRBV14 . TRBJ1-1
CASMSGTSYEQYF TGTGCCAGCATGAGCGGGACCTCCTACGAGCAGTACTTC TRBD2 TRBV6-6 . TRBJ2-7
CASSLADGDEKLFF TGCGCCAGCAGCTTGGCCGACGGGGATGAAAAACTGTTTTTT . TRBV5-1 . TRBJ1-4
CASSLEVGQGFSYEQYF TGCGCCAGCAGCCTGGAGGTTGGGCAGGGTTTCTCCTACGAGCAGTACTTC . TRBV5-1 . TRBJ2-7
CASSLAEFDGYTF TGCGCCAGCAGCTTGGCCGAGTTTGATGGCTACACCTTC . TRBV5-1 . TRBJ1-2
CASSPVRTGGLFDTF TGTGCCAGCTCACCAGTACGGACAGGAGGTCTATTTGACACCTTC TRBD1 TRBV2 once TRBJ1-2
CASSQGSRTGIWPQHF TGCGCCAGCAGCCAAGGTTCAAGGACCGGCATTTGGCCCCAGCATTTT . TRBV4-1 . TRBJ1-5
CASSRGDYGRYEQYF TGTGCCAGCAGTCGGGGGGATTATGGTCGCTACGAGCAGTACTTC TRBD2 TRBV28 . TRBJ2-7
CASSQGYGGGPDTQYF TGCGCCAGCAGCCAAGGGTATGGGGGCGGCCCAGATACGCAGTATTTT . TRBV4-1 . TRBJ2-3
CASSLVRRAASGANVLTF TGTGCCAGCAGCTTAGTAAGGAGGGCCGCCTCTGGGGCCAACGTCCTGACTTTC . TRBV11-2 once TRBJ2-6
CASSFEDSSYNEQFF TGTGCCAGCAGCTTCGAGGATAGCTCCTACAATGAGCAGTTCTTC . TRBV11-3 once TRBJ2-1
CASSWYSGRDYNEQFF TGTGCCAGCAGCTGGTATAGCGGGAGAGACTACAATGAGCAGTTCTTC TRBD2 TRBV7-6 . TRBJ2-1
CASSPPGHIYGYTF TGTGCCAGCAGTCCCCCGGGACACATCTATGGCTACACCTTC . TRBV6-1 . TRBJ1-2
CASSPQFPQGGSNEQFF TGTGCCAGCTCACCGCAATTCCCCCAGGGGGGAAGTAATGAGCAGTTCTTC . TRBV18 once TRBJ2-1
CSVDSVGTDTQYF TGCAGCGTTGACTCGGTCGGAACAGATACGCAGTATTTT . TRBV29-1 . TRBJ2-3
CASSPGGSRDYGYTF TGCGCCAGCAGCCCCGGGGGGTCCCGAGATTATGGCTACACCTTC . TRBV5-1 . TRBJ1-2
CASSLRGSQETQYF TGTGCCAGCAGTTTAAGGGGGAGCCAAGAGACCCAGTACTTC . TRBV27 . TRBJ2-5
CASSQDFEALSVF TGCGCCAGCAGCCAAGATTTTGAGGCGCTATCGGTCTTC . TRBV4-1 . TRBJ2-1
CASSIRAGVGELFF TGTGCCAGTAGTATTAGGGCAGGGGTCGGGGAGCTGTTTTTT . TRBV19 . TRBJ2-2
CSVRVRGNTEAFF TGCAGCGTCCGCGTCAGGGGGAACACTGAAGCTTTCTTT . TRBV29-1 . TRBJ1-1
CASSDSAGNNEQFF TGCGCCAGCAGTGATAGCGCGGGTAACAATGAGCAGTTCTTC . TRBV10-1 . TRBJ2-1
CASSFHRGMNTEAFF TGTGCCAGCAGCTTTCACAGGGGGATGAACACTGAAGCTTTCTTT TRBD1 TRBV7-9 . TRBJ1-1
CASSSTTGLNEQYF TGTGCCAGCAGTTCAACGACAGGGCTCAACGAGCAGTACTTC TRBD1 TRBV28 . TRBJ2-7
CASSNPPGGGYTF TGTGCCAGCAGTAACCCTCCAGGTGGCGGCTACACCTTC . TRBV28 . TRBJ1-2
CASSQDWILGSYEQYF TGTGCCAGCAGCCAAGATTGGATTTTAGGCTCCTACGAGCAGTACTTC . TRBV4-2 . TRBJ2-7
CASSQGQGTTNEKLFF TGTGCCAGCAGCCAGGGACAGGGGACAACTAATGAAAAACTGTTTTTT TRBD1 TRBV4-2 . TRBJ1-4
CASIQSDGDEQFF TGTGCCAGCATACAAAGTGATGGGGATGAGCAGTTCTTC . TRBV28 . TRBJ2-1